This T cell receptor (beta chain) was recorded in a study of technical replicates of blood from a few donors. This CDR3 is 14 amino acids long. Germline V CDR1 and CDR2: SGHNT, YYREEE (reference sequence). V shed 1 base and J shed 2 bases, with 10 bases lying between them. Profiled with immunoSEQ multiplex PCR; TCRdb holds only in-frame clones, not every one. The sample has some 50,000 clones, roughly 92% seen once. The chain joins TRBV5-4 to TRBJ2-7, with D perhaps TRBD2 (7 bases). The material sequenced was T cells isolated from PBMCs. This clonotype was sampled from a human donor in good health. The CDR3: CASSLTGRAYEQYF. For the CDR3, the DNA is TGTGCCAGCAGCTTGACAGGGAGGGCCTACGAGCAGTACTTC.